The TCR beta chain described here comes from a study of T-cell memory formation after mild COVID-19. Study-level results: CD4/CD8 balance held among clones contracting day 15 to 85, and later expanders leaned CD4+.

Details on this clonotype: Its antigen is unidentified.

From the 5' RACE reads, TCRdb called clonotypes with MiXCR, one entry per CDR3 protein. The sample comprises roughly 600,000 distinct CDR3 sequences, approximately 18% of which are singletons, and around 12% rests with the top ten. This CDR3 spans 15 amino acids. V was clipped by 5 bases and J by 4 bases; unmatched bases: 7. CDR1 is SGHTA, CDR2 FQGNSA, per germline. The chain has TRBV7-2 and TRBJ1-1; 10 bases line up with TRBD1. The sequence was collected from an adult woman who had mild COVID-19 (a few samples of this study predate the infection). Cell type and time point are not known. The sample consisted of PBMCs or a T cell subset sorted from them (not recorded which). This CDR3 reads CASSLGQGLSTEAFF. The CDR3 region has the DNA TGTGCCAGCAGCCTGGGACAGGGGCTGAGCACTGAAGCTTTCTTT. Based on the CDR3 plus reference TRBV7-2 and TRBJ1-1, the full variable domain is GAGVSQSPSNKVTEKGKDVELRCDPISGHTALYWYRQSLGQGLEFLIYFQGNSAPDKSGLPSDRFSAERTGGSVSTLTIQRTQQEDSAVYLCASSLGQGLSTEAFFGQGTRLTVV.